This T cell receptor (beta chain) was sequenced in a study of blood T cell repertoires in COVID-19. Overall study context: From the United States, Italy and Spain came samples of acute and convalescent COVID-19. Sources were T cells, B-cell-depleted T cells, or PBMCs; the material itself was cDNA or gDNA.

Original handling: Reference gene primer amplification in the assay estimated nucleated cell counts. Profiled with immunoSEQ multiplex PCR; TCRdb holds only in-frame clones, not every one. The DNA gave D and trimming, while V, J and clone size come from that table. The sample includes more than 140,000 clones, approximately 86% of them seen just once. Trimming stripped 4 bases from V and 0 bases from J, with 10 bases between. CDR3 length: 14 residues. Germline V gene lookup returns CDR1 SGHRS and CDR2 YFSETQ. Sequenced input: peripheral blood. The clonotype was recovered from a woman aged 60-75 years with acute or convalescent COVID-19. The chain couples TRBV5-1 to TRBJ1-1; D gene ambiguous. CDR3 in DNA: TGCGCCAGCAGCAATGAGGGAATGAACACTGAAGCTTTCTTT. Translated, it gives CASSNEGMNTEAFF.